This T cell receptor (beta chain) was sequenced for a study of blood T cell repertoires in COVID-19. In the study overall: Material from acute and convalescent COVID-19 was sourced from the United States, Italy and Spain.

Some clones are missing from TCRdb's copy, which holds only in-frame ones; the method was immunoSEQ multiplex PCR. Here the sample spans around 230,000 clones, approximately 78% being singletons. Germline trimming cut 5 bases from V and 12 bases from J; bases unmatched to any gene: 6. Germline V CDR1 and CDR2: MNHNS, SASEGT. This CDR3 is 12 amino acids long. The source of this sequence is a woman aged 60-70 years with active or convalescent COVID-19. Material for sequencing was peripheral blood. V is TRBV6-1 and J is TRBJ1-1; 10 bases match TRBD1. The CDR3 nucleotides read TGTGCCAGCAGTTTGCGACAGGGGGCATCTTTCTTT. Encoded protein: CASSLRQGASFF.